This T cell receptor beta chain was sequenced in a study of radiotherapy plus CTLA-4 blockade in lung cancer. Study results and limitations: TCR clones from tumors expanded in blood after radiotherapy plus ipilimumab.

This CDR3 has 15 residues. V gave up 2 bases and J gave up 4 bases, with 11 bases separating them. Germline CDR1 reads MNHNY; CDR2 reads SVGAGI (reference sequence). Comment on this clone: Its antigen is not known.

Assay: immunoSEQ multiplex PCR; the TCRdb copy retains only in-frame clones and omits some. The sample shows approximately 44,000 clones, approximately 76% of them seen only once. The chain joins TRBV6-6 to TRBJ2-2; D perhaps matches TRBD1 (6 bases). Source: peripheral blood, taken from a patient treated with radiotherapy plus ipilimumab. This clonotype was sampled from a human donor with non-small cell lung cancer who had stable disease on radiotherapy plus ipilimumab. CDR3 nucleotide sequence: TGTGCCAGCAGTTACAGGAGACAGGCCACCGGGGAGCTGTTTTTT. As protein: CASSYRRQATGELFF.